This TCR beta chain was identified in a study of vaccination effects on CD4 cells after COVID-19. Before sequencing, viral peptide pools were used by the ViraFEST assay to expand antigen-specific CD4+ T cells. CD4+ T cell isolation took place after 10 days of culture. Two doses of BNT162b2 or mRNA-1273 vaccine were administered to participants. The data were produced by immunoSEQ multiplex PCR, yet TCRdb's version contains in-frame clones alone and is incomplete. The sample includes tens of thousands of clones, approximately 80% of them seen just once. A remark on this clone: Its antigen is not identified.

The TCR sequence derives from a human donor who received a COVID-19 vaccine. The sequencing here drew on CD4+ T cells from PBMCs cultured with HCoV-229E spike peptides, taken after COVID-19 vaccination.

This CDR3 reads CASSQRGVGASTDTQYF. In DNA form, the CDR3 reads TGTGCCAGCAGCCAACGTGGAGTCGGCGCTAGCACAGATACGCAGTATTTT. The V call is TRBV5-5, the J call TRBJ2-3; D gene uncertain. Trimming removed 4 bases from V and 0 bases from J, with 18 bases in between. There are 17 residues in the CDR3. Germline lookup yields CDR1 SGHKS and CDR2 YYEKEE (reference sequence).